The source of this TCR beta chain is a study of shared clonotypes between healthy human individuals. Study observations and caveats: Generation of non-shared clonotypes was less probable than generation of clonotypes shared by all four donors.

Details on this clone: Its antigen remains unidentified.

Method: immunoSEQ multiplex PCR; TCRdb's copy keeps in-frame clones and lacks some. The data contain 1.5 million to 1.9 million clones, about 98% of them seen just once; the ten biggest clones take up approximately 0.44%. The sequence was collected from a man aged 30 to 39 in good health. The sequenced sample consisted of naive CD4+ T cells sorted from blood. The subset: CD45RA+ positively selected.

CDR3 amino acids: CASSLLDRGREQYF. CDR3 DNA sequence: TGCGCCAGCAGCTTGCTTGACAGGGGGCGCGAGCAGTACTTC. The chain recombines TRBV5-1 with TRBJ2-7, with 10 bases lining up with TRBD1. The CDR3 consists of 14 residues. Germline V gene data show CDR1 as SGHRS and CDR2 as YFSETQ. V lost 1 base and J lost 6; bases outside the gene matches: 4.